Presented here are 25 T cell receptor beta chains from one specimen sequenced in a study of blood T cell repertoires in COVID-19. Generated by immunoSEQ multiplex PCR, the TCRdb table keeps only in-frame clones and is missing some. The data contain around 140,000 clones, 84% of them singletons. The sequencing input was PBMCs or T cells enriched from blood (not recorded which). The receptors here all came from a man aged 50-60 years in a cohort exposed to, infected with or recovered from COVID-19 (not recorded which).

The rearrangement joins TRBV4-1 to TRBJ2-7; a weak D match, TRBD2 (6 bases). Trimming took off 2 bases at V and 3 bases at J, with 14 bases between the two ends. From germline, CDR1 is MGHRA and CDR2 YSYEKL. The CDR3 spans 15 residues. The CDR3: CASSQYLGGFYEQYF. DNA of the CDR3: TGCGCCAGCAGCCAATACCTCGGGGGATTCTACGAGCAGTACTTC.

The V and J genes are TRBV28 and TRBJ2-7, with D possibly matching TRBD1 (6 bases). This CDR3 is built from 15 residues. V shed 3 bases and J shed 2 bases, with 14 bases lying between them. Germline CDR1 is MDHEN and CDR2 is SYDVKM. CDR3 nucleotides: TGTGCCAGCAGTTTGGGCTACCCAGGGGCCTACGAGCAGTACTTC. Its protein is CASSLGYPGAYEQYF. Variable domain in full (rest from reference TRBV28 and TRBJ2-7): DVKVTQSSRYLVKRTGEKVFLECVQDMDHENMFWYRQDPGLGLRLIYFSYDVKMKEKGDIPEGYSVSREKKERFSLILESASTNQTSMYLCASSLGYPGAYEQYFGPGTRLTVT.

In nucleotides, the CDR3 is TGTGCCAGCAGCTTAGCCTCCGCCTACGAGCAGTACTTC. The encoded protein is CASSLASAYEQYF. The chain recombines TRBV7-8 with TRBJ2-7; D gene unclear. The V and J ends lost 0 bases and 2 bases respectively, with 5 bases between them. This CDR3 is 13 amino acids long. Germline CDR1 SGHVS, CDR2 FQNEAQ.

The rearrangement links TRBV7-3 to TRBJ2-3; 8 nucleotides agree with TRBD1. Trimming took 4 bases from V and 2 from J; bases not matched to a gene: 17. This CDR3 is 19 amino acids long. Germline CDR1 reads SGHTA; CDR2 reads FQGTGA. CDR3 DNA: TGTGCCAGCAGCTCTAAGAAGATAGGACAGGGTGCCATCACAGATACGCAGTATTTT. Amino acids: CASSSKKIGQGAITDTQYF.

The chain has TRBV6-4 and TRBJ2-1, with 8 bases matching TRBD2. Germline V gives CDR1 MRHNA, CDR2 SNTAGT. The CDR3 runs 15 residues. V lost 5 bases to trimming and J lost 2 bases; unmatched junction nucleotides: 5. CDR3 protein: CASSRSGSPYNEQFF. In DNA, the CDR3 is TGTGCCAGCAGTCGAAGCGGGAGTCCCTACAATGAGCAGTTCTTC.

The chain links TRBV6-5 to TRBJ2-3; the D gene is possibly TRBD2 (6 bases). V lost 5 bases, J lost 0 bases, and 12 bases lay in between. The CDR3 is 15 residues long. Per germline, CDR1 MNHEY and CDR2 SVGAGI. CDR3 amino acids: CASSLIADSTDTQYF. As DNA, the CDR3 is TGTGCCAGCAGTCTCATAGCGGATAGCACAGATACGCAGTATTTT.

The chain combines TRBV2 with TRBJ2-3; 7 nucleotides line up with TRBD1. This CDR3 is 13 amino acids long. Germline assignment: CDR1 SNHLY and CDR2 FYNNEI. CDR3 sequence reads: CATRQGLTDTQYF. The DNA for the CDR3 is TGTGCGACTCGACAGGGCCTCACAGATACGCAGTATTTT. The full variable domain, with the rest looked up from reference TRBV2 and TRBJ2-3, is EPEVTQTPSHQVTQMGQEVILRCVPISNHLYFYWYRQILGQKVEFLVSFYNNEISEKSEIFDDQFSVERPDGSNFTLKIRSTKLEDSAMYFCATRQGLTDTQYFGPGTRLTVL.

The rearrangement uses TRBV9 and TRBJ2-2, with 8 bases lining up with TRBD2. CDR1 is SGDLS, CDR2 YYNGEE, per germline. With 0 bases clipped from V and 3 bases from J, the junction kept 7 bases outside the gene matches. The CDR3 runs to 17 residues. The CDR3 spells CASSVGWSGRDTGELFF. The CDR3 DNA sequence: TGTGCCAGCAGCGTAGGTTGGAGCGGGAGAGACACCGGGGAGCTGTTTTTT.

The rearrangement joins TRBV5-6 to TRBJ2-5; no reliable D call. Germline loops: CDR1 SGHDT, CDR2 YYEEEE. The V end lost 0 bases, the J end lost 2 bases, and 5 bases lay between the germline ends. The CDR3 covers 13 residues. The CDR3: CASSLAQQETQYF. The DNA of the CDR3 is TGTGCCAGCAGCTTGGCACAGCAAGAGACCCAGTACTTC.

The rearrangement joins TRBV10-1 to TRBJ2-3; 7 bases map to TRBD2. This CDR3 region has 16 residues. V was pared by 4 bases and J by 3 bases, with 10 bases of the junction left unmatched. Germline CDR1 and CDR2: WNHNN and SYGVQD (reference sequence). The CDR3 DNA follows: TGCGCCAGCAGTGTACGGCAGGGAGGGTGGACAGATACGCAGTATTTT. Translation: CASSVRQGGWTDTQYF.

This clone was counted between two and nine times. The chain links TRBV24-1 to TRBJ2-1; 13 nucleotides line up with TRBD2. The CDR3 sequence is 18 residues long. V shed 4 bases and J 8 bases; nucleotides not matched to a gene: 13. CDR1 is KGHDR, CDR2 SFDVKD, per germline. The CDR3 sequence is CATSDPRTSGGSIHEQFF. The CDR3 DNA sequence: TGTGCCACCAGTGACCCGAGGACTAGCGGGGGTAGTATCCATGAGCAGTTCTTC.

This chain joins TRBV7-2 and TRBJ2-1; 8 positions agree with TRBD2. V gave up 0 bases and J gave up 4 bases; unmatched junction bases: 8. The CDR3 is 17 residues long. The germline V gene encodes CDR1 SGHTA and CDR2 FQGNSA. The CDR3 DNA follows: TGTGCCAGCAGCTTAGCGGGGTGGACTAGCAGATACAATGAGCAGTTCTTC. It is translated as CASSLAGWTSRYNEQFF.

The chain carries TRBV28 and TRBJ2-7; 9 nucleotides align to TRBD1. The CDR3 runs to 14 residues. Germline lookup yields CDR1 MDHEN and CDR2 SYDVKM. The ends lost 7 bases at V and 3 bases at J; junction bases unmatched: 7. CDR3 region: CASMSTGGVYEQYF. CDR3 DNA: TGTGCCAGCATGTCGACAGGGGGTGTCTACGAGCAGTACTTC.

The rearrangement uses TRBV29-1 and TRBJ2-2; weak D call: TRBD2 (6 bases). The CDR3 is 11 residues long. Germline V gene sequence: CDR1 SQVTM, CDR2 ANQGSEA. The V gene lost 7 bases and the J gene lost 8 bases, with 11 bases spanning the gap. In DNA, the CDR3 is TGCAGCGCCCGGGACTCGGGGGAGCTGTTTTTT. As protein: CSARDSGELFF.

The chain recombines TRBV15 with TRBJ1-6; a weak D match, TRBD1 (6 bases). The CDR3 covers 17 residues. V lost 5 bases and J lost 8, with 22 bases in between. Germline V CDR1 and CDR2: LNHNV, YYDKDF (reference sequence). The CDR3 loop reads CATSRSALGRGHSPLHF. CDR3 DNA sequence: TGTGCCACCAGCCGCTCTGCCTTGGGCAGGGGCCATTCACCCCTCCACTTT.

The V and J genes are TRBV7-9 and TRBJ1-1, with 10 positions matching TRBD1. The trim removed 4 bases at V and 4 bases at J, leaving 6 bases unmatched. Germline V lookup: CDR1 SEHNR, CDR2 FQNEAQ (reference sequence). The CDR3 is made up of 15 amino acids. DNA for the CDR3: TGTGCCAGCAGCTCGGGGACAGGGGTGGTCACTGAAGCTTTCTTT. Its translation: CASSSGTGVVTEAFF.

CDR3 nucleotides: TGCGCCAGCAGTGATCCATCAGATACGCAGTATTTT. Translation: CASSDPSDTQYF. V is TRBV10-1 and J is TRBJ2-3, with D unclear. The CDR3 loop spans 12 amino acids. Germline V CDR1 and CDR2: WNHNN, SYGVQD (reference sequence). Trimming cost V 3 bases and J 4 bases, with 5 bases left between them.

This clone has only one observation. The chain has TRBV10-3 and TRBJ1-2; TRBD1 matches 9 bases. J was trimmed by 6 bases and V by 4 bases; bases with no gene match: 12. There are 16 residues in the CDR3. CDR1 ENHRY and CDR2 SYGVKD come from the germline V gene. The CDR3 nucleotides read TGTGCCATCAGTGTAATGGAAGTGGGACAGGGTAATGGCTACACCTTC. Protein: CAISVMEVGQGNGYTF.

The rearrangement links TRBV18 to TRBJ2-5; 7 bases are a match to TRBD1. This CDR3 spans 14 amino acids. In germline, CDR1 is KGHSH, CDR2 LQKENI. V lost 4 bases and J lost 1; bases outside the gene matches: 3. The CDR3: CASSLGQVQETQYF. The DNA of the CDR3 is TGTGCCAGCTCACTCGGACAGGTCCAAGAGACCCAGTACTTC.

This chain joins TRBV11-2 and TRBJ2-1; D is undetermined. The V and J ends lost 5 bases and 8 bases respectively, with 10 bases between them. CDR1 is SGHAT, CDR2 FQNNGV, per germline. This CDR3 contains 12 residues. The CDR3 loop reads CASSTVVYEQFF. CDR3 in DNA: TGTGCCAGCAGCACGGTTGTCTATGAGCAGTTCTTC.

The gene calls are TRBV25-1 and TRBJ2-2, with D perhaps matching TRBD2 (6 bases). This CDR3 contains 16 residues. V was trimmed by 1 base and J by 1 base, leaving 10 bases between them. Germline-derived CDR1 and CDR2 are MGHDK and SYGVNS. The CDR3 DNA follows: TGTGCCAGCAGTGAATCGGGACTTTTGAACACCGGGGAGCTGTTTTTT. This codes for CASSESGLLNTGELFF.

The CDR3 DNA reads TGTGCCAGCAGCTCCGGACTAGCGGGGACAGATACGCAGTATTTT. Translating it yields CASSSGLAGTDTQYF. The chain uses TRBV7-2 and TRBJ2-3; 12 bases line up with TRBD2. CDR1 is SGHTA, CDR2 FQGNSA, per germline. The V and J ends lost 4 bases and 3 bases, in that order; junction bases with no gene match: 2. The CDR3 runs to 15 residues.

V usage is TRBV18 and J usage is TRBJ1-1; weak D call: TRBD1 (6 bases). Trimming took off 2 bases at V and 1 base at J, with 23 bases between the two ends. This CDR3 contains 19 residues. CDR1 and CDR2 (germline): KGHSH, LQKENI. The CDR3 DNA is TGTGCCAGCTCACCAGCAGATCTTGCGGCAGGGGTCTGGAACACTGAAGCTTTCTTT. The encoded protein is CASSPADLAAGVWNTEAFF.

The V and J genes are TRBV6-5 and TRBJ1-5; D remains unclear. V was clipped by 2 bases and J by 6 bases, with 8 bases between them. The germline CDR1 and CDR2 sequences are MNHEY and SVGAGI. The CDR3 sequence is 13 residues long. CDR3 coding DNA: TGTGCCAGCAGTTACCTCGGAGGTCAGCCCCAGCATTTT. The encoded protein is CASSYLGGQPQHF.

The gene calls are TRBV28 and TRBJ1-2, with 10 bases matching TRBD1. J lost 4 bases, V lost 9 bases, and 5 bases had no gene match. CDR3 length equals 13 residues. Germline V gene sequence: CDR1 MDHEN, CDR2 SYDVKM. The CDR3 spells CASGQGVVYGYTF. DNA for the CDR3: TGTGCCAGTGGACAGGGGGTTGTCTATGGCTACACCTTC.